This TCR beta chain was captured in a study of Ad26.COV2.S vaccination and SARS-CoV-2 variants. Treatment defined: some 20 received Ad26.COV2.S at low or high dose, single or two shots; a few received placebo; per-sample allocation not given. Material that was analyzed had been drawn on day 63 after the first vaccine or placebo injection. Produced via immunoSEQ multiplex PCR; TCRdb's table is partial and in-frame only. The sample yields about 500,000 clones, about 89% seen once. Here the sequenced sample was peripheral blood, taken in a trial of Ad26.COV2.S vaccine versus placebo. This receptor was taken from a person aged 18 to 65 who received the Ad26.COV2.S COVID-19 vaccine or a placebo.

The CDR3, as DNA: TGTGCCACCGGCCGACAGGGGGCGGCCAAAAACATTCAGTACTTC. This encodes CATGRQGAAKNIQYF. The rearrangement uses TRBV6-5 and TRBJ2-4, with 10 bases lining up with TRBD1. J was trimmed by 1 base and V by 10 bases; bases with no gene match: 7. CDR3 length: 15 residues. Germline CDR1 and CDR2: MNHEY and SVGAGI.